The 16 T cell receptor beta chains reported below all come from one sample, sequenced in a study of shared clonotypes between healthy human individuals. Sequencing used immunoSEQ multiplex PCR; TCRdb keeps in-frame clones, though not all of them. The sample records 1.5 million to 2.5 million clones, about 95% being singletons. Cells designated naive CD8 were CD45RO-negative and were positively selected for CCR7, with terminally differentiated effector memory CD45RA+ cells excluded. Specimen: naive CD8+ T cells sorted from blood. These receptors were obtained from a man aged 18-30 years in good health.

This sequence joins TRBV19 and TRBJ1-1; no definite D call. With 10 bases removed from V and 10 bases from J, the gap between germline ends came to 16 bases. The length of the CDR3 is 11 residues. CDR1 is LNHDA, CDR2 SQIVND, per germline (reference sequence). In DNA, the CDR3 is TGTGCCACCACTTTCGCGAAGGGAGCTTTCTTT. It translates to CATTFAKGAFF.

This clone was counted between two and nine times. The chain combines TRBV27 with TRBJ2-7, with D perhaps given as TRBD1 or TRBD2 (5 bases each). Trimming removed 7 bases at V and 3 bases at J, with 16 bases between. Germline values: CDR1 MNHEY, CDR2 SMNVEV (reference sequence). The CDR3 is made up of 14 amino acids. CDR3: CASTPSPRGYEQYF. CDR3 DNA: TGTGCCAGCACCCCGTCTCCGAGGGGCTACGAGCAGTACTTC.

This chain connects TRBV9 to TRBJ2-1, with 10 nucleotides matching TRBD1. Per the germline V gene, CDR1 is SGDLS and CDR2 is YYNGEE. J lost 6 bases, V lost 4 bases, and 10 bases had no gene match. This CDR3 is 16 amino acids long. The CDR3 spells CASSPLTGQGVNEQFF. As DNA, the CDR3 is TGTGCCAGCAGCCCTCTAACCGGACAGGGGGTCAATGAGCAGTTCTTC.

Turning to this clone: An end of the junction differs from the germline gene, which may be a read error. V and J are TRBV11-2 and TRBJ2-1, with 8 bases aligning to TRBD2. CDR1 is SGHAT and CDR2 is FQNNGV in the germline V gene. The CDR3 runs 16 residues. CDR3 coding DNA: TGTGCCAGCAACTTAGGGTCGGGAGGGCCAGCCAATGAGCAGTTCTTC. Protein product: CASNLGSGGPANEQFF.

This CDR3 is CASSVEGTSRETQYF. The CDR3 bases are TGTGCCAGCAGCGTAGAAGGGACTAGCAGGGAGACCCAGTACTTC. V is TRBV9 and J is TRBJ2-5; 9 nucleotides align to TRBD2. Looked up from germline, CDR1 is SGDLS and CDR2 is YYNGEE. Losses at the gene ends were 0 bases for V and 5 bases for J; bases not matched to a gene: 5. This CDR3 has 15 residues.

The chain combines TRBV11-2 with TRBJ2-1, with unresolved D. The CDR3 is 15 residues long. Germline CDR1 and CDR2: SGHAT and FQNNGV. Trimming took off 0 bases at V and 2 bases at J, with 8 bases between the two ends. Here the CDR3 DNA reads TGTGCCAGCAGCTTAGAAACCCCCGCCTACAATGAGCAGTTCTTC. Translating gives CASSLETPAYNEQFF.

This clone has a single count. Additional DNA sequences in this sample encode the identical CDR3. The rearrangement uses TRBV27 and TRBJ2-7; D uncertain. The V gene's germline CDR1 is MNHEY and CDR2 SMNVEV (reference sequence). The ends were cut back, 8 bases at V and 3 bases at J, with 14 bases in the middle. There are 13 residues in the CDR3. The CDR3 DNA reads TGTGCCAGCTCACCAGGACGTGACTACGAGCAGTACTTC. Translation: CASSPGRDYEQYF.

The chain joins TRBV7-8 to TRBJ1-1; D is uncertain. The CDR3 is made up of 13 amino acids. V lost 1 base and J lost 2, with 5 bases in between. CDR1 and CDR2 (germline): SGHVS, FQNEAQ. The CDR3 bases are TGTGCCAGCAGCTTAGGAAGTAACACTGAAGCTTTCTTT. Encoded protein: CASSLGSNTEAFF. The complete variable domain, with remaining parts taken from reference TRBV7-8 and TRBJ1-1, reads GAGVSQSPRYKVAKRGQDVALRCDPISGHVSLFWYQQALGQGPEFLTYFQNEAQLDKSGLPSDRFFAERPEGSVSTLKIQRTQQEDSAVYLCASSLGSNTEAFFGQGTRLTVV.

This chain connects TRBV27 to TRBJ2-7, with D possibly TRBD2 on 5 matching bases. V lost 5 bases, J lost 0 bases, and 23 bases lay in between. Per the germline V gene, CDR1 is MNHEY and CDR2 is SMNVEV (reference sequence). The CDR3 covers 18 residues. The CDR3 is CASSLGPAQEATSYEQYF. The CDR3 region has the DNA TGTGCCAGCAGTCTAGGACCTGCCCAGGAGGCCACCTCCTACGAGCAGTACTTC.

The chain recombines TRBV5-5 with TRBJ1-1; 9 bases agree with TRBD1. V lost 2 bases and J lost 4; bases outside the gene matches: 3. Looked up from germline, CDR1 is SGHKS and CDR2 is YYEKEE (reference sequence). The CDR3 runs 14 residues. The CDR3 sequence is CASSFGTGPTEAFF. The CDR3 nucleotides read TGTGCCAGCAGCTTCGGGACAGGGCCCACTGAAGCTTTCTTT. Using reference TRBV5-5 and TRBJ1-1 for the parts outside the CDR3, the full variable domain is DAGVTQSPTHLIKTRGQQVTLRCSPISGHKSVSWYQQVLGQGPQFIFQYYEKEERGRGNFPDRFSARQFPNYSSELNVNALLLGDSALYLCASSFGTGPTEAFFGQGTRLTVV.

J is TRBJ2-2 and V is TRBV29-1; no reliable D call. The V end was cut by 5 bases, the J end by 5 bases, with 12 bases between. Looked up from germline, CDR1 is SQVTM and CDR2 is ANQGSEA. The CDR3 is 13 residues long. The CDR3 nucleotides read TGCAGCGTTTTGTCCACCGTAACCGGGGAGCTGTTTTTT. Protein: CSVLSTVTGELFF.

Worth noting for this clone: Other nucleotide sequences in the sample specify the same CDR3. The chain carries TRBV4-1 and TRBJ2-2; D call uncertain. This CDR3 is built from 15 residues. V gave up 1 base and J gave up 4 bases, with 10 bases separating them. Looked up from germline, CDR1 is MGHRA and CDR2 is YSYEKL. CDR3 nucleotides: TGCGCCAGCAGCCAAGTAACAGTCAGCACCGGGGAGCTGTTTTTT. This sequence encodes CASSQVTVSTGELFF.

V is TRBV5-5 and J is TRBJ1-6, with 8 bases lining up with TRBD1. There are 17 residues in the CDR3. V was pared by 2 bases and J by 0 bases, with 4 bases of the junction left unmatched. The germline V gene encodes CDR1 SGHKS and CDR2 YYEKEE (reference sequence). For the CDR3, the DNA is TGTGCCAGCAGCTTCGACAGGGGTTTCTCCTATAATTCACCCCTCCACTTT. Amino acid sequence: CASSFDRGFSYNSPLHF.

This chain joins TRBV13 and TRBJ1-1; 9 positions agree with TRBD1. CDR3 length: 14 amino acids. J gave up 3 bases and V 5 bases, and 4 bases lay outside the gene matches. Germline values: CDR1 PRHDT, CDR2 FYEKMQ (reference sequence). The DNA for the CDR3 is TGTGCCAGCAGCCTGACAGGGGGTGACACTGAAGCTTTCTTT. This encodes CASSLTGGDTEAFF.

The chain carries TRBV11-2 and TRBJ2-7; 10 bases align to TRBD1. The CDR3 length is 15 residues. Looked up from germline, CDR1 is SGHAT and CDR2 is FQNNGV. Losses at the gene ends were 5 bases for V and 2 bases for J; bases not matched to a gene: 6. CDR3 loop: CASSHDRGQTYEQYF. CDR3 in DNA: TGTGCCAGCAGCCACGACAGGGGGCAGACCTACGAGCAGTACTTC.

V is TRBV9 and J is TRBJ2-1; a weak D match, TRBD2 (5 bases). The CDR3 contains 14 residues. V lost 6 bases, J lost 6 bases, and 16 bases lay in between. Per the germline V gene, CDR1 is SGDLS and CDR2 is YYNGEE. CDR3 in amino acids: CASNGGSGGNEQFF. Here the CDR3 DNA reads TGTGCCAGCAATGGTGGGAGCGGTGGCAATGAGCAGTTCTTC.